The present T cell receptor beta chain was sequenced within a study of blood T cell repertoires in COVID-19. For the study at large: Acute and convalescent COVID-19 specimens originated in the United States, Italy and Spain.

In the original workflow: Reference gene primer amplification gave estimated nucleated cell counts. Using immunoSEQ multiplex PCR, the repertoire was profiled, and TCRdb retains in-frame clones only, with some absent. The V and J calls and the clone size are those of that table, but D and trimming were determined from the DNA. Among 11,000 to 15,000 clones listed, about nine tenths were seen once. Trimming left V 4 bases short and J 8 bases short, with 9 bases between. Germline-derived CDR1 and CDR2 are MDHEN and SYDVKM. The CDR3 runs 12 residues. This TCR derives from a human donor in a cohort sampled during active COVID-19. The gene calls are TRBV28 and TRBJ2-1; no definite D call. Sequences were obtained from peripheral blood. The CDR3 DNA reads as TGTGCCAGCAGTTCCCTTGGCTATGAGCAGTTCTTC. This translates into CASSSLGYEQFF.